Each of the 25 T cell receptor beta chains below was sequenced from the same sample in a study of vaccination and CD4 T cells after COVID-19. Indicated treatment: approximately nine-day PBMC culture with coronavirus spike peptide pools or control peptides (ViraFEST assay). Antigens of these TCRs are unknown. The Oncomine TCR Beta short-read assay sequenced DNA from cultured CD4+ T cells. Via MiXCR, TCRdb re-called the PCR reads, giving one row per CDR3 protein. Of roughly 11,000 distinct CDR3 sequences detected, around 50% appear once; the ten largest clones hold around a quarter. The sequencing input was CD4+ T cells from blood, cultured in vitro. These receptors all stem from a human donor who had recovered from COVID-19.

This chain uses TRBV7-8 with TRBJ1-3, with a possible D match to TRBD1 (6 bases). Germline V gene lookup returns CDR1 SGHVS and CDR2 FQNEAQ. The V end lost 5 bases, the J end lost 4 bases, and 15 bases lay between the germline ends. The CDR3 totals 15 residues. CDR3 DNA sequence: TGTGCCAGCAGCCGGGATCAGGGGAGGGGAAACACCATATATTTT. Its protein product is CASSRDQGRGNTIYF. Using reference TRBV7-8 and TRBJ1-3 for the parts outside the CDR3, the full variable domain is GAGVSQSPRYKVAKRGQDVALRCDPISGHVSLFWYQQALGQGPEFLTYFQNEAQLDKSGLPSDRFFAERPEGSVSTLKIQRTQQEDSAVYLCASSRDQGRGNTIYFGEGSWLTVV.

A few counts support this clonotype. The genes are TRBV2 and TRBJ2-7; TRBD1 matches at 10 bases. The CDR3 contains 15 residues. Germline V gene data show CDR1 as SNHLY and CDR2 as FYNNEI. Unmatched junction bases numbered 12, after V lost 8 bases and J lost 5 bases. CDR3 in DNA: TGTGCCAGCCGGGCCCAGACAGGGGGCTCACACGAGCAGTACTTC. Its translation: CASRAQTGGSHEQYF.

The J gene is TRBJ1-1, the V gene TRBV7-2; D is uncertain. The germline gives CDR1 SGHTA, CDR2 FQGNSA. The length of the CDR3 is 13 residues. V lost 6 bases and J 0 bases, leaving 8 bases between the germline ends. CDR3 in DNA: TGTGCCAGCAGTCGTGAGATGAACACTGAAGCTTTCTTT. Its translation is CASSREMNTEAFF.

The chain recombines TRBV7-9 with TRBJ2-3; D possibly uses TRBD1 or TRBD2 (5 bases each). V gave up 2 bases and J gave up 3 bases, with 12 bases separating them. The germline CDR1 and CDR2 sequences are SEHNR and FQNEAQ (reference sequence). The CDR3 consists of 15 residues. CDR3 nucleotides: TGTGCCAGCAGCTTAAGTGACAGAGGGACAGATACGCAGTATTTT. This encodes CASSLSDRGTDTQYF.

The gene calls are TRBV7-2 and TRBJ1-6; D gene uncertain. Germline CDR1 and CDR2: SGHTA and FQGNSA. With 8 bases removed from V and 6 bases from J, the gap between germline ends came to 20 bases. The length of the CDR3 is 16 residues. CDR3 sequence reads: CASPAPQVDLNSPLHF. DNA of the CDR3: TGTGCCAGCCCAGCCCCGCAGGTGGATCTTAATTCACCCCTCCACTTT.

This clonotype was counted only a few times. V and J are TRBV2 and TRBJ1-5; tentative D call: TRBD1 (5 bases). The germline V gene has CDR1 SNHLY and CDR2 FYNNEI. CDR3 length equals 15 residues. Trimming removed 6 bases at V and 1 base at J, with 13 bases between. The CDR3 DNA reads as TGTGCCAGCAGCCGGGACGTCGTAAGCAATCAGCCCCAGCATTTT. Translated, it gives CASSRDVVSNQPQHF. Full variable domain (remainder filled in from reference TRBV2 and TRBJ1-5): EPEVTQTPSHQVTQMGQEVILRCVPISNHLYFYWYRQILGQKVEFLVSFYNNEISEKSEIFDDQFSVERPDGSNFTLKIRSTKLEDSAMYFCASSRDVVSNQPQHFGDGTRLSIL.

In DNA, the CDR3 is TGCAGTGCTAGTGCGGACATCGTCGATAACCCTGAAGCTTTCTTT. It specifies CSASADIVDNPEAFF. The chain has TRBV20-1 and TRBJ1-1; a weak D match, TRBD1 (5 bases). This CDR3 contains 15 residues. V lost 3 bases and J 6 bases, leaving 20 bases between the germline ends. Germline V lookup: CDR1 DFQATT, CDR2 SNEGSKA (reference sequence).

The chain links TRBV6-1 to TRBJ1-5; D ambiguous. The CDR3 is 12 residues long. Germline CDR1 reads MNHNS; CDR2 reads SASEGT. Deletions cut 4 bases from V and 6 bases from J, with 7 bases between. This CDR3 is CASSGEGQPQHF. The CDR3 nucleotides read TGTGCCAGCAGTGGGGAGGGTCAGCCCCAGCATTTT.

This clonotype has just a few counts. This chain joins TRBV9 and TRBJ1-1; D is unresolved. V gave up 4 bases and J gave up 1 base, with 11 bases separating them. The CDR3 is 14 amino acids. Germline V lookup: CDR1 SGDLS, CDR2 YYNGEE. Here the CDR3 reads CASSIRPENTEAFF. The CDR3 nucleotides read TGTGCCAGCAGCATCCGACCGGAGAACACTGAAGCTTTCTTT.

This chain connects TRBV30 to TRBJ2-7; a possible D gene is TRBD2 (5 bases). The V end lost 0 bases, the J end lost 6 bases, and 12 bases lay between the germline ends. The CDR3 is 13 amino acids. Germline CDR1 GTSNPN, CDR2 SVGIG (reference sequence). The CDR3 coding sequence is TGTGCCTGGAGTGTAACTCTGAGCGGCGAGCAGTACTTC. Amino acid sequence: CAWSVTLSGEQYF.

The chain employs TRBV2 and TRBJ2-5, with 8 bases matching TRBD1. Germline CDR1 is SNHLY and CDR2 is FYNNEI. With V trimmed by 4 bases and J by 4 bases, 5 bases remained unmatched. The CDR3 extends over 14 amino acids. The DNA for the CDR3 is TGTGCCAGCAGTGTGATCCAGGGGGCAGAGACCCAGTACTTC. It is translated as CASSVIQGAETQYF.

J is TRBJ1-1 and V is TRBV20-1; D not certain. The CDR3 extends over 11 amino acids. Per germline, CDR1 DFQATT and CDR2 SNEGSKA (reference sequence). V lost 1 base to trimming and J lost 5 bases, with 5 bases between them. CDR3 DNA: TGCAGTGCTAGAGGGGTTACTGAAGCTTTCTTT. Amino acid sequence: CSARGVTEAFF.

This chain connects TRBV5-4 to TRBJ1-1; no clear D gene. Germline-derived CDR1 and CDR2 are SGHNT and YYREEE (reference sequence). The CDR3 length is 13 residues. V lost 0 bases and J 2 bases, leaving 5 bases between the germline ends. The CDR3 is CASSLVVNTEAFF. The CDR3, as DNA: TGTGCCAGCAGCTTGGTGGTAAACACTGAAGCTTTCTTT.

The CDR3 is CAISGASGTNTGELFF. CDR3 coding DNA: TGTGCCATCAGTGGGGCTAGCGGGACGAACACCGGGGAGCTGTTTTTT. The chain joins TRBV10-3 to TRBJ2-2; 9 bases align to TRBD2. CDR1 is ENHRY, CDR2 SYGVKD, per germline. Unmatched junction bases numbered 3, after V lost 4 bases and J lost 0 bases. The length of the CDR3 is 16 residues.

The chain combines TRBV5-4 with TRBJ2-3; D perhaps matches TRBD2 (6 bases). Trimming shortened V by 3 bases and J by 8 bases, and 16 bases separated the two germline ends. From germline, CDR1 is SGHNT and CDR2 YYREEE (reference sequence). The CDR3 has 14 amino acids. The CDR3 here is CASSSGTPPSTQYF. The CDR3 nucleotides are TGTGCCAGCAGCTCCGGGACTCCCCCGAGTACGCAGTATTTT.

There are a few counts of this clonotype. The genes are TRBV27 and TRBJ1-5; D perhaps matches TRBD1 (5 bases). The V and J ends lost 9 bases and 0 bases respectively, with 12 bases between them. This CDR3 contains 14 residues. Germline values: CDR1 MNHEY, CDR2 SMNVEV (reference sequence). The CDR3 coding sequence is TGTGCCAGTAGACAGTTGAATAGCAATCAGCCCCAGCATTTT. It codes for CASRQLNSNQPQHF.

V and J are TRBV2 and TRBJ2-7; either TRBD1 or TRBD2 may fit D (7 bases each). CDR3 length equals 15 residues. The V and J ends lost 5 bases and 2 bases respectively, with 16 bases between them. Germline V lookup: CDR1 SNHLY, CDR2 FYNNEI. The CDR3 DNA reads TGTGCCAGCAGTCCAGGGGGGGTGGGCCCCTACGAGCAGTACTTC. Amino acids: CASSPGGVGPYEQYF. Full variable domain (outside the CDR3, taken from reference TRBV2 and TRBJ2-7): EPEVTQTPSHQVTQMGQEVILRCVPISNHLYFYWYRQILGQKVEFLVSFYNNEISEKSEIFDDQFSVERPDGSNFTLKIRSTKLEDSAMYFCASSPGGVGPYEQYFGPGTRLTVT.

This chain uses TRBV28 with TRBJ2-3, with a tentative D call TRBD2 (6 bases). This CDR3 spans 15 amino acids. Germline V gives CDR1 MDHEN, CDR2 SYDVKM. The V gene lost 2 bases and the J gene lost 1 base, with 10 bases spanning the gap. This chain's CDR3 is CASSLGRGRTDTQYF. CDR3 DNA sequence: TGTGCCAGCAGTTTAGGGCGGGGTCGCACAGATACGCAGTATTTT.

The chain is built from TRBV20-1 and TRBJ2-7, with TRBD2 identical over 8 bases. The CDR3 is made up of 13 amino acids. V trimming: 4 bases; J trimming: 6 bases; junction bases outside the gene matches: 8. Germline CDR1 reads DFQATT; CDR2 reads SNEGSKA (reference sequence). The CDR3 nucleotides are TGCAGTGCTATTGCCGGGAGGGCCGTCGAGCAGTACTTC. Translated, it gives CSAIAGRAVEQYF.

The chain joins TRBV7-9 to TRBJ2-7, with 8 nucleotides matching TRBD1. CDR3 size: 15 residues. The V segment lost 5 bases and the J segment 5 bases; nucleotides outside the gene matches: 11. The germline gives CDR1 SEHNR, CDR2 FQNEAQ (reference sequence). This CDR3 is CASSHDRGMLNEQYF. The CDR3 DNA is TGTGCCAGCAGCCATGACAGGGGTATGTTGAACGAGCAGTACTTC.

This chain joins TRBV2 and TRBJ1-1, with 9 bases identical to TRBD1. The CDR3 consists of 16 residues. Germline CDR1 reads SNHLY; CDR2 reads FYNNEI. After removal of 8 bases from V and 5 bases from J, the junction contained 15 bases not matched to a gene. The DNA for the CDR3 is TGTGCCAGCCAGGGGGACAGGGCTTTCAGTGGGACTGAAGCTTTCTTT. Translating it yields CASQGDRAFSGTEAFF.

V is TRBV6-1 and J is TRBJ1-2, with D perhaps matching TRBD1 (6 bases). The length of the CDR3 is 18 residues. Germline CDR1 MNHNS, CDR2 SASEGT. Trimming stripped 6 bases from V and 7 bases from J, with 30 bases between. CDR3 DNA: TGTGCCAGCAGAATTAACTTCAATTACCCGGGGGCTGATGGTGGCTACACCTTC. Protein: CASRINFNYPGADGGYTF.

The chain couples TRBV7-9 to TRBJ1-1; no definite D call. CDR1 and CDR2 from the germline V gene are SEHNR and FQNEAQ (reference sequence). The CDR3 loop spans 12 amino acids. V dropped 2 bases and J dropped 5 bases, with 6 bases sitting between them. CDR3 DNA: TGTGCCAGCAGCTTATCCCGGACTGAAGCTTTCTTT. Translated: CASSLSRTEAFF.

This sequence joins TRBV7-9 and TRBJ1-5, with D possibly being TRBD1 (5 bases). The V gene's germline CDR1 is SEHNR and CDR2 FQNEAQ (reference sequence). The length of the CDR3 is 12 residues. Trimming pared 1 base from V and 7 bases from J, leaving 5 bases between. As DNA, the CDR3 is TGTGCCAGCAGCTTAGGGGACCAGCCCCAGCATTTT. As protein: CASSLGDQPQHF.

This chain joins TRBV6-2 or TRBV6-3 and TRBJ1-5; 9 positions agree with TRBD1. CDR3 size: 15 residues. The ends lost 5 bases at V and 10 bases at J; junction bases unmatched: 12. CDR1 and CDR2 from the germline V gene are MNHEY and SVGEGT. CDR3 coding DNA: TGTGCCAGCAGTGAACAACGGGACAGGGCAGCCCCCCAGCATTTT. Translating it yields CASSEQRDRAAPQHF.